Sequencing of this T cell receptor beta chain was carried out in a study of blood T cell repertoires in COVID-19. Assay used: immunoSEQ multiplex PCR; TCRdb lists only in-frame clones, some missing. The data contain approximately 240,000 clones, nearly 95% of them singletons. This clone was found once. It was during active infection that Seattle patients were enrolled and then longitudinally followed. V was trimmed by 5 bases and J by 3 bases, leaving 19 bases between them. The germline V gene encodes CDR1 SGHTA and CDR2 FQGTGA. The CDR3 has 16 amino acids. The sequencing sample was made of peripheral blood. The genes are TRBV7-3 and TRBJ2-5, with D maybe TRBD2 (6 bases). The sequence came from a man under 40 with COVID-19, enrolled during active disease. The CDR3 reads CASSKTGLYVKETQYF. DNA of the CDR3: TGTGCCAGCAGCAAGACGGGACTCTATGTGAAAGAGACCCAGTACTTC.